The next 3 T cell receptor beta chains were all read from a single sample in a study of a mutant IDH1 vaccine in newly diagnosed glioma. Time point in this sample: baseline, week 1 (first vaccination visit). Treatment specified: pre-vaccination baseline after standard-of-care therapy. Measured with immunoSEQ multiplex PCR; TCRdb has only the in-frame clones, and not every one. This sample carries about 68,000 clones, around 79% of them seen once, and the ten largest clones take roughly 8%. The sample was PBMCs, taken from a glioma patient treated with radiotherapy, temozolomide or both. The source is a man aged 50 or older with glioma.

This chain's CDR3 is CASSPMPAAAGNQPQHF. CDR3 nucleotides: TGTGCCAGTAGTCCCATGCCGGCCGCCGCTGGCAATCAGCCCCAGCATTTT. The V and J genes are TRBV19 and TRBJ1-5; D not resolved. Germline assignment: CDR1 LNHDA and CDR2 SQIVND (reference sequence). The CDR3 has 17 amino acids. V lost 5 bases and J lost 2, with 19 bases in between.

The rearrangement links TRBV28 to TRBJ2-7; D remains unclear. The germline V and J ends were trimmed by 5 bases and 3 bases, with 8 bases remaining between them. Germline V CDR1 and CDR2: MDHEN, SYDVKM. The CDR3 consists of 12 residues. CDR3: CASSVGGYEQYF. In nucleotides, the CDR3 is TGTGCCAGCAGTGTAGGCGGCTACGAGCAGTACTTC.

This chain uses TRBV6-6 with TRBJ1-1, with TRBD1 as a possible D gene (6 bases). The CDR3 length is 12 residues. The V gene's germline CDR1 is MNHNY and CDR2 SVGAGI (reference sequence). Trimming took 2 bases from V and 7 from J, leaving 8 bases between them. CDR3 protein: CASSYPTGEAFF. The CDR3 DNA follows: TGTGCCAGCAGTTACCCGACAGGTGAAGCTTTCTTT.